This T cell receptor (beta chain) is from a study of tumour-infiltrating T cells in Burkitt lymphoma. This clone was seen just once. This table comes from immunoSEQ multiplex PCR, and its TCRdb copy is limited to in-frame clones, with some not included. The repertoire holds about 14,000 clones, with 85% to 90% as singletons. The sequence came from a human donor with diffuse large B-cell lymphoma. Sequences were obtained from tumor tissue.

The CDR3 DNA follows: TGTGCCAGCAGCTCGACTAGCGGGAGGGCAATAAGCCAGTCAGATACGCAGTATTTT. This encodes CASSSTSGRAISQSDTQYF. The chain couples TRBV13 to TRBJ2-3, with 14 bases identical to TRBD2. The CDR3 sequence is 19 residues long. Germline CDR1 is PRHDT and CDR2 is FYEKMQ (reference sequence). After removal of 4 bases from V and 4 bases from J, the junction contained 13 bases not matched to a gene.